Given below is one T cell receptor (beta chain) in context. Its target is not known. Germline-derived CDR1 and CDR2 are MNHNS and SASEGT. The CDR3 contains 15 residues. Trimming cost V 6 bases and J 4 bases; bases outside gene matches: 11. The data originate from a study of cytomegalovirus exposure and HLA in healthy donors. Whole-study results and caveats: Other equally common chains were less clonally expanded than HLA-associated TCR beta chains, a later analysis showed. Later work found that TCR association rates differed between HLA loci; DRB1 had the most and HLA-C the fewest. For most subjects, TCR beta sequences were reported to predict HLA-A and HLA-B alleles with accuracy. Among immune exposure information, only CMV serostatus was available.

The study ran its PCR with 60 Vbeta and 13 Jbeta primers. Some clones are missing from TCRdb's copy, which holds only in-frame ones; the method was immunoSEQ multiplex PCR. The sample gives 180,000 or so clones, around 80% of which show up once; less than 2.5% is in the top ten. The clonotype comes from a woman aged 30 to 39 in good health and CMV-seropositive. The source material was PBMCs. This chain links TRBV6-1 with TRBJ2-7; 8 nucleotides match TRBD1. CDR3 region: CASRLIPGQGYEQYF. DNA of the CDR3: TGTGCCAGCAGGCTAATCCCCGGACAGGGTTACGAGCAGTACTTC.